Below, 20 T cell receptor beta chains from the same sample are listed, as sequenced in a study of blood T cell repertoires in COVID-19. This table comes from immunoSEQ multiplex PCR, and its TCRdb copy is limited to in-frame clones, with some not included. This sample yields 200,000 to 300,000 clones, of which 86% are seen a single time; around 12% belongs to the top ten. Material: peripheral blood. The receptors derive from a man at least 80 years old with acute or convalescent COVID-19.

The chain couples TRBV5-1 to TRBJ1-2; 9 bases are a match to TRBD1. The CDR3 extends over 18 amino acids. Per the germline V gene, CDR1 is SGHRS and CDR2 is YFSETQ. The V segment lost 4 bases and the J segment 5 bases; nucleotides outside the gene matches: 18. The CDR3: CASSPMLVTGGVFYGYTF. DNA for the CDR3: TGCGCCAGCAGCCCGATGTTAGTGACAGGGGGAGTATTTTATGGCTACACCTTC.

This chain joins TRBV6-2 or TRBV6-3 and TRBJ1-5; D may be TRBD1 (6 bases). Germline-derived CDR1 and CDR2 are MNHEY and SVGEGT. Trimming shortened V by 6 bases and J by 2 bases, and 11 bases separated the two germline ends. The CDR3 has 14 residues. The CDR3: CASSLGGRNQPQHF. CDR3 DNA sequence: TGTGCCAGCAGCCTCGGGGGGCGCAATCAGCCCCAGCATTTT.

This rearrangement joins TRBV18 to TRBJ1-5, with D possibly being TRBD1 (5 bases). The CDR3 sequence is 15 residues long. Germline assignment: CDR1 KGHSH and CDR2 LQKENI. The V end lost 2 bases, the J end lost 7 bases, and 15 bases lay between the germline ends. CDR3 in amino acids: CASSPGGRGGQPQHF. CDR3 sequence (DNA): TGTGCCAGCTCACCAGGGGGGAGAGGAGGGCAGCCCCAGCATTTT.

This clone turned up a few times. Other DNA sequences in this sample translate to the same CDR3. CDR3 region: CASSSTSGVYEQYF. The CDR3 bases are TGCGCCAGCAGCTCGACTAGTGGTGTCTACGAGCAGTACTTC. The genes are TRBV5-1 and TRBJ2-7, with D maybe TRBD2 (6 bases). The CDR3 consists of 14 residues. Trimming took 3 bases from V and 3 from J, leaving 13 bases between them. Germline V gives CDR1 SGHRS, CDR2 YFSETQ.

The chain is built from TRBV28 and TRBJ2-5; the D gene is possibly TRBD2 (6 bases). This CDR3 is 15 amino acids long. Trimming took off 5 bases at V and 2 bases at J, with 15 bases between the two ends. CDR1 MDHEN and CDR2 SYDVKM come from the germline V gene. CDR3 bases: TGTGCCAGCAGTCCACTGGGGGGTGGACAAGAGACCCAGTACTTC. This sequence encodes CASSPLGGGQETQYF. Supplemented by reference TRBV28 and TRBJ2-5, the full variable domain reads DVKVTQSSRYLVKRTGEKVFLECVQDMDHENMFWYRQDPGLGLRLIYFSYDVKMKEKGDIPEGYSVSREKKERFSLILESASTNQTSMYLCASSPLGGGQETQYFGPGTRLLVL.

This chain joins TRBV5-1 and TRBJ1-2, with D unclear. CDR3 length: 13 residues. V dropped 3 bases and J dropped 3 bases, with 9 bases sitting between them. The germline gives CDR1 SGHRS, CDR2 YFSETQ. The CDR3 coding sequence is TGCGCCAGCAGCTCTCTATACGACTATGGCTACACCTTC. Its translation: CASSSLYDYGYTF.

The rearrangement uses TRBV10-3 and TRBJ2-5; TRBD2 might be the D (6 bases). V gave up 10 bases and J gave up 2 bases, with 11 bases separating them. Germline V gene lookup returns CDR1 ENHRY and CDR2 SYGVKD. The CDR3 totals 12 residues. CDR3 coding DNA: TGTGCCACCGCGGGACCTCAAGAGACCCAGTACTTC. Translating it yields CATAGPQETQYF.

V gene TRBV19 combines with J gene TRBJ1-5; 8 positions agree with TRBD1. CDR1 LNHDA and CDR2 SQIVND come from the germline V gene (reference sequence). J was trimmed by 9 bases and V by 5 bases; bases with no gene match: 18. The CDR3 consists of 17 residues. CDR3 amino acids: CASSPGGRGRFVAPQHF. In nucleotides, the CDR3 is TGTGCCAGTAGTCCAGGAGGCAGGGGGCGATTCGTAGCGCCCCAGCATTTT.

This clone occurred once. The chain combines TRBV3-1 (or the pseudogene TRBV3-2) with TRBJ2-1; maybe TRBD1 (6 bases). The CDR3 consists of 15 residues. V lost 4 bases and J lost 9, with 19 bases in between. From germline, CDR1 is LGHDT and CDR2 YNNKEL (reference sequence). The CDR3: CASSPWQGVRGEQFF. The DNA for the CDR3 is TGTGCCAGCAGCCCTTGGCAGGGAGTCAGGGGTGAGCAGTTCTTC.

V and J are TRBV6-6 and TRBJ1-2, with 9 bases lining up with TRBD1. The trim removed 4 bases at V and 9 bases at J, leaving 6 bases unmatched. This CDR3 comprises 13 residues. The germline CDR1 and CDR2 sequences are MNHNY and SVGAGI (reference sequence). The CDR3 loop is CASSLDRGISYTF. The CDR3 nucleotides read TGTGCCAGCAGTTTGGACAGGGGAATTAGCTACACCTTC.

DNA of the CDR3: TGTGCCAGCTCACCAATGGCCAGAACTAGCAATCAGCCCCAGCATTTT. Protein: CASSPMARTSNQPQHF. This chain links TRBV18 with TRBJ1-5; no reliable D call. Per the germline V gene, CDR1 is KGHSH and CDR2 is LQKENI. This CDR3 region has 16 residues. V lost 2 bases and J 0 bases, leaving 11 bases between the germline ends.

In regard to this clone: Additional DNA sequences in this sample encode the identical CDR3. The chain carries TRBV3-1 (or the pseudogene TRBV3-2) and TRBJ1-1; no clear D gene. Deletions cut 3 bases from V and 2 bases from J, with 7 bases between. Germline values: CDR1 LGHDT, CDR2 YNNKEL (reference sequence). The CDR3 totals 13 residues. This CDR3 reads CASSQGPNTEAFF. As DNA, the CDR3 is TGTGCCAGCAGCCAGGGCCCCAACACTGAAGCTTTCTTT.

The CDR3 loop reads CASSYRSFGRNTEAFF. The CDR3 nucleotides are TGTGCCAGCAGTTACCGCTCCTTTGGGCGGAACACTGAAGCTTTCTTT. The chain carries TRBV6-5 and TRBJ1-1; D ambiguous. This CDR3 region has 16 residues. The ends were cut back, 2 bases at V and 1 base at J, with 14 bases in the middle. Germline CDR1 and CDR2: MNHEY and SVGAGI.

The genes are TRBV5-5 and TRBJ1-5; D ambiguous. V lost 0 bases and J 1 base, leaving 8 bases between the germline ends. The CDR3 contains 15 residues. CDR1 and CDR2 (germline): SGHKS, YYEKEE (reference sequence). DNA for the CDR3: TGTGCCAGCAGCTTGGGGCGGCTAAGCAATCAGCCCCAGCATTTT. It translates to CASSLGRLSNQPQHF.

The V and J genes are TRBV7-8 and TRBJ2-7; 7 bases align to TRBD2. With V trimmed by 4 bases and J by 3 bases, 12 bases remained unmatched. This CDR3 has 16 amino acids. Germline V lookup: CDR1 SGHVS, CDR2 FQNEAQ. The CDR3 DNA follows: TGTGCCAGCAGCTCTATGGGGGGGGAGGGCGGCTACGAGCAGTACTTC. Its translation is CASSSMGGEGGYEQYF.

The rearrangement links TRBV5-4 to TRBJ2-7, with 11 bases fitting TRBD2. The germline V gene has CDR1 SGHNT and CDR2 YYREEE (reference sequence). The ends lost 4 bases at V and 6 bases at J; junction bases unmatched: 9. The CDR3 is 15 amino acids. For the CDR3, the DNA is TGTGCCAGCAGCCCCGGGACTAGCGGTCCCCTCGAGCAGTACTTC. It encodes CASSPGTSGPLEQYF.

CDR3 amino acids: CASSPRRGMVPEAFF. CDR3 in DNA: TGTGCCAGCAGCCCCCGACGGGGGATGGTTCCTGAAGCTTTCTTT. V is TRBV3-1 (or the pseudogene TRBV3-2) and J is TRBJ1-1; tentative D call: TRBD1 (5 bases). Looked up from germline, CDR1 is LGHDT and CDR2 is YNNKEL (reference sequence). V was trimmed by 4 bases and J by 6 bases, leaving 18 bases between them. This CDR3 is built from 15 residues.

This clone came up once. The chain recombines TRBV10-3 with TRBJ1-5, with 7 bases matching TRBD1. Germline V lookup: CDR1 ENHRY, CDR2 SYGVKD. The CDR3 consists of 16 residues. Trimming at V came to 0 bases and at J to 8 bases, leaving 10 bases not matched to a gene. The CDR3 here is CAISESIPGQREPQHF. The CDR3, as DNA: TGTGCCATCAGTGAGTCGATACCGGGACAGCGTGAGCCCCAGCATTTT.

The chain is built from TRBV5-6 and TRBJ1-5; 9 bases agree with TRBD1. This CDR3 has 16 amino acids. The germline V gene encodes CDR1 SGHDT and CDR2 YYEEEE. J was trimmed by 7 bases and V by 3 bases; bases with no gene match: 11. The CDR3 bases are TGTGCCAGCAGCTGGGGAGGCGGGACAGGGATCCAGCCCCAGCATTTT. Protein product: CASSWGGGTGIQPQHF. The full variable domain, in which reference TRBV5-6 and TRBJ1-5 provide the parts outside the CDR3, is DAGVTQSPTHLIKTRGQQVTLRCSPKSGHDTVSWYQQALGQGPQFIFQYYEEEERQRGNFPDRFSGHQFPNYSSELNVNALLLGDSALYLCASSWGGGTGIQPQHFGDGTRLSIL.

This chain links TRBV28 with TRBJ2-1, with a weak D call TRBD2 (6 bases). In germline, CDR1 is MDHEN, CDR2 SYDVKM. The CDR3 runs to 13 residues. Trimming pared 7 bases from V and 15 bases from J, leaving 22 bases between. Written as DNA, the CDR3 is TGTGCCAGCACTATTTCGGGCGGGACCCGGGGGTTCTTC. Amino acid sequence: CASTISGGTRGFF.